This T cell receptor beta chain originates from a study of OX40 agonist ivuxolimab in advanced cancers. Regarding the complete study: Ivuxolimab, which targeted the costimulatory receptor OX40 (CD134), was an agonistic, fully human IgG2 monoclonal antibody. Intravenous ivuxolimab was administered to patients every 2 weeks at six dose levels: 0.01, 0.1, 0.3, 1.5, 3 and 10 mg/kg. Of the approximately 50 dose-escalation patients, hepatocellular carcinoma was present in roughly 19, melanoma in roughly 15, renal cell carcinoma in 9 and head and neck cancer in 9. Peripheral TCRbeta sequencing aimed to test whether ivuxolimab altered TCR sequence diversity and caused clonal T-cell expansion. Partial responses occurred in three dose-escalation patients: two with cutaneous melanoma and one with hepatocellular carcinoma. The paper reports the monotherapy dose-escalation portion (N of about 47 patients) of the phase I ivuxolimab trial. Prior anti-PD-1, anti-PD-L1 or anti-CTLA-4 therapy was permitted, and about two fifths of dose-escalation patients had received checkpoint inhibitors. The dose-escalation cohort was 82.7% male with a mean age of around 62 years, ranging from roughly 20 to 80. The study at large found these results: In the 0.1-3.0 mg/kg groups, partial responders had among the lowest normalized peripheral clonal expansion, particularly in CD8+ T cells. On average, CD8+ T cells showed more expanded clones than CD4+ T cells after ivuxolimab. At doses from 0.1 to 3.0 mg/kg, clonal expansion was seen in both CD4+ and CD8+ blood T cells between baseline and week 6. The antigen specificity of the peripheral T cells that underwent clonal expansion was not determined. Low levels of normalized T-cell clonal expansion were also shown by some nonresponding patients.

The germline V gene supplies CDR1 MNHEY and CDR2 SVGAGI. The CDR3, cysteine through phenylalanine, is 14 amino acids long. The retained sequence is limited to the CDR3, 42 bases, with the frame set at the first base. At the junction V is shortened by 6 bases and J by 3 bases, with 11 bases in between. As to this clone: The antigen it binds to is not known. Within one base of it there is no much larger clone, and no base qualities were kept.

The trial excluded patients who had a history of autoimmune disease or were on systemic immunosuppression. Peripheral blood for TCR sequencing was drawn from every dose cohort at baseline, at cycle 4 day 1 and at cycle 7 day 1. Samples were obtained from an open-label, multicenter, first-in-human phase I dose-escalation trial of ivuxolimab. Adults with locally advanced or metastatic head and neck squamous cell, hepatocellular, melanoma or renal cell carcinoma were enrolled in the trial. Before TCR sequencing, CD4+ T cells and CD8+ T cells from peripheral blood were sorted into separate populations. Genomic DNA was isolated from the sorted cells so that the TCRbeta CDR3 region could be sequenced. The immunoSEQ Assay was used for sequencing of TCRbeta CDR3 regions. TCRdb's version of the immuneACCESS table is confined to in-frame rearrangements and falls short of the full clone set. An unresolved V gene accounts for under half of the shortfall where checked; the remainder is of unknown origin. A total of 55,000 to 85,000 clones appear in this sample, about nine tenths of them only once. Jointly, the top ten make up under 3.5% of the sample.

The receptor was derived from an adult with an advanced solid tumor such as melanoma, head and neck, liver or kidney cancer. The V and J segments used are TRBV6-5 and TRBJ2-2, with a weak D call of TRBD2 (6 bases match). The material was CD4+ or CD8+ T cells sorted from blood, obtained in a trial of the OX40 agonist ivuxolimab. CDR3 protein: CASRLREDTGELFF. Here is the DNA: TGTGCCAGCAGGTTAAGGGAGGACACCGGGGAGCTGTTTTTT.